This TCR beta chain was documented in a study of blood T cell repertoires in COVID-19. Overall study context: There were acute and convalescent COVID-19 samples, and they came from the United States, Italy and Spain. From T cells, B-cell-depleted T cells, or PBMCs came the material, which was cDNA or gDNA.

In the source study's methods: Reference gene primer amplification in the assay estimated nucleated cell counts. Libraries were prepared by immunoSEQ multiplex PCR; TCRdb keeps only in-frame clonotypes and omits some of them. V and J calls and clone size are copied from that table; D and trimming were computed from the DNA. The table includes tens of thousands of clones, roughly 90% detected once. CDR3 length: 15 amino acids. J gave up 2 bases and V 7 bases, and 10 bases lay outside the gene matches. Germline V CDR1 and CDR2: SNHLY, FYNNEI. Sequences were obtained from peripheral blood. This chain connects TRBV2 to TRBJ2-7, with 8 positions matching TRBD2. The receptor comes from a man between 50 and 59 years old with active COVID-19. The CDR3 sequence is CASTEGGTRPYEQYF. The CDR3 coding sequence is TGTGCCAGCACCGAAGGAGGGACTAGGCCCTACGAGCAGTACTTC.